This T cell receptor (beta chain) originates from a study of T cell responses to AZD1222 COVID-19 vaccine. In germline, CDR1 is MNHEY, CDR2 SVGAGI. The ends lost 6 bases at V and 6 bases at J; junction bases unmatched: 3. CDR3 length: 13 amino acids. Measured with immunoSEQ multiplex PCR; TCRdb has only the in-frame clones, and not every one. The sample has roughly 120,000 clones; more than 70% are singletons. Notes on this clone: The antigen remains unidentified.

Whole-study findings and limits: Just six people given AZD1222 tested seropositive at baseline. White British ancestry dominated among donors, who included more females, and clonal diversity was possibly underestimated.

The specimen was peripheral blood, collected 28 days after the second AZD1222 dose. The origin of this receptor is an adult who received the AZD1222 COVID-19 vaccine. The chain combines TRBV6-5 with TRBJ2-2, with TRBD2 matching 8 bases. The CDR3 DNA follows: TGTGCCAGCAGATCGGGACTAGCCGGGGAGCTGTTTTTT. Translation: CASRSGLAGELFF.